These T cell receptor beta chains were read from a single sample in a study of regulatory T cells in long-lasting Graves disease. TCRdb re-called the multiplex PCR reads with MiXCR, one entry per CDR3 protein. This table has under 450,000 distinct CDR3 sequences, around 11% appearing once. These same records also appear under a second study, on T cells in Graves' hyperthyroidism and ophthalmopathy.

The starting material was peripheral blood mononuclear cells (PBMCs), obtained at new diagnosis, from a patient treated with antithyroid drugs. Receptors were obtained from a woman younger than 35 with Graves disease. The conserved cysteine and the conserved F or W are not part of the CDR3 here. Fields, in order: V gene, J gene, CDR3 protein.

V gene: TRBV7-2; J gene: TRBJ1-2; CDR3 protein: ASSLQGIGYGYT
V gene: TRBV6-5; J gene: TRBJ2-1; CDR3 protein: ASSYSIWTGANEQF
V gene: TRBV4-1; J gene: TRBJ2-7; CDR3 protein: ASSQGGTNYEQY
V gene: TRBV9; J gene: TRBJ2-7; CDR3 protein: ASSVRQDLWSEQY
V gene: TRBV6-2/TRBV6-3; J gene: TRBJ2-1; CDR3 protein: ASSYSRNYNEQF
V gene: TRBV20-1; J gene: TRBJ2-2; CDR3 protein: SARDLRGQGSPGELF
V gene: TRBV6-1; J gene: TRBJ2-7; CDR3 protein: ASGPQLAGLEQY
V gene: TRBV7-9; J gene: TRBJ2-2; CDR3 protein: ASSGGARNTGELF
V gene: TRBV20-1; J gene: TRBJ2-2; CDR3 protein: SARLGGGQNTGELF
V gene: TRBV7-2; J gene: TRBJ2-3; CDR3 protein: ASSYRTSGDTQY
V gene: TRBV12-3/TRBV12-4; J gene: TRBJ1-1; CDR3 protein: ASRPDRGSTEAF
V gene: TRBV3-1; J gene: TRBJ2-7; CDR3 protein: ASSRLAGRAYEQY
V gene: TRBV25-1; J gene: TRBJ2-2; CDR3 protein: ASSVTGPGELF
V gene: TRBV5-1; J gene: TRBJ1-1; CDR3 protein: ASSPTGAGNTEAF
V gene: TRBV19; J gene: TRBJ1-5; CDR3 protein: ASSIEPRANQPQH
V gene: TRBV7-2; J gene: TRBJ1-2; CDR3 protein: ASSLSRRVNYGYT
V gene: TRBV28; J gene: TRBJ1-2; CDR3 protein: ASRSGTGSGYT
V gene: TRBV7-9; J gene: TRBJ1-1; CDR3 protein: ASSFQGGWNTEAF
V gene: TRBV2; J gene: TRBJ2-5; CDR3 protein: ASSGPLLAENQETQY
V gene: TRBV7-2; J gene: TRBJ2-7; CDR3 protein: ASREQGVGYEQY
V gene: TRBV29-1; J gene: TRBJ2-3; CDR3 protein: SVRGPGLAPSDTQY
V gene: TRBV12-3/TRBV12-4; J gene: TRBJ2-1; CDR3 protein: ASSSSVALGNEQF
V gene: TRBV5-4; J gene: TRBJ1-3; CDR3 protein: AGSWTGRGDTIY
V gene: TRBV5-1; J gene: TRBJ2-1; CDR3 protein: ASSGRREQF
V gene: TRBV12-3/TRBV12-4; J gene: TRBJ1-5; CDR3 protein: ASSRRPGQGSNQPQH
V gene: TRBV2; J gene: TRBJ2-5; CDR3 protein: ASRGLAGWLETQY
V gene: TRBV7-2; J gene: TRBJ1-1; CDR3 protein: ASSMFLGGGTEAF
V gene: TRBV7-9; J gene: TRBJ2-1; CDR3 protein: ASIHGSSGRINEQF
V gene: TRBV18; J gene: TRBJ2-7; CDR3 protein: ASSPGDYEQY
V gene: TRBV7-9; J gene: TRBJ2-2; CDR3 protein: ASSLVQNTGELF
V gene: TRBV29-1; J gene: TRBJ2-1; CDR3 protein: SVGGTGGEQF
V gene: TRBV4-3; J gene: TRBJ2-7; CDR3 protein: ASSQDAVAVPYEQY
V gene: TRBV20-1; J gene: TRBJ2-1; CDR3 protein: SASPGVVGNEQF
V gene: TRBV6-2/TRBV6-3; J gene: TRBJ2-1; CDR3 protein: ASRLDGLAGPNEQF
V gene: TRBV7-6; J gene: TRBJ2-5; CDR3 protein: ASSPNFGNQETQY
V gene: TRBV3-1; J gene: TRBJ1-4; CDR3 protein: ASSPRAGLEEKLF
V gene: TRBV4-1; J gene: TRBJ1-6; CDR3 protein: ASSWTGGHNSPLH
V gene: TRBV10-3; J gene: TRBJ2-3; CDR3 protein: AISDSTDTQY
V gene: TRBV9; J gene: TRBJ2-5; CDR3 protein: ASSVGSQRPRY
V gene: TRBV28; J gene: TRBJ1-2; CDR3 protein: ASSLGLEPGYT
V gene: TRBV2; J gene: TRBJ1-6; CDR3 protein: ASSKDISSPLH